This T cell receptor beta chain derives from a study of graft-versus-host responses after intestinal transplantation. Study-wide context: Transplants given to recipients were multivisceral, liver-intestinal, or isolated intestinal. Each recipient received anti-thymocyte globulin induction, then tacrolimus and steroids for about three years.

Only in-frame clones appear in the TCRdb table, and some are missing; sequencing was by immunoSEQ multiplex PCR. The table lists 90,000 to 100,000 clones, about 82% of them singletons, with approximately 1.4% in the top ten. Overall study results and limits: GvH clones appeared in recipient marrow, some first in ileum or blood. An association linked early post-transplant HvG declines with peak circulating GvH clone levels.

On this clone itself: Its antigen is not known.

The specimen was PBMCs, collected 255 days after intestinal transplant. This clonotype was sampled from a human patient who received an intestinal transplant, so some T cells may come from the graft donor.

The DNA for the CDR3 is TGTGCCATCTCAAAGGAGGGCACAGATACGCAGTATTTT. It codes for CAISKEGTDTQYF. V is TRBV10-3 and J is TRBJ2-3; D is possibly TRBD2 (5 bases). Germline V gene sequence: CDR1 ENHRY, CDR2 SYGVKD. Between the trimmed V and J ends, which lost 8 bases and 1 base, there was a span of 10 bases. The CDR3 covers 13 residues.